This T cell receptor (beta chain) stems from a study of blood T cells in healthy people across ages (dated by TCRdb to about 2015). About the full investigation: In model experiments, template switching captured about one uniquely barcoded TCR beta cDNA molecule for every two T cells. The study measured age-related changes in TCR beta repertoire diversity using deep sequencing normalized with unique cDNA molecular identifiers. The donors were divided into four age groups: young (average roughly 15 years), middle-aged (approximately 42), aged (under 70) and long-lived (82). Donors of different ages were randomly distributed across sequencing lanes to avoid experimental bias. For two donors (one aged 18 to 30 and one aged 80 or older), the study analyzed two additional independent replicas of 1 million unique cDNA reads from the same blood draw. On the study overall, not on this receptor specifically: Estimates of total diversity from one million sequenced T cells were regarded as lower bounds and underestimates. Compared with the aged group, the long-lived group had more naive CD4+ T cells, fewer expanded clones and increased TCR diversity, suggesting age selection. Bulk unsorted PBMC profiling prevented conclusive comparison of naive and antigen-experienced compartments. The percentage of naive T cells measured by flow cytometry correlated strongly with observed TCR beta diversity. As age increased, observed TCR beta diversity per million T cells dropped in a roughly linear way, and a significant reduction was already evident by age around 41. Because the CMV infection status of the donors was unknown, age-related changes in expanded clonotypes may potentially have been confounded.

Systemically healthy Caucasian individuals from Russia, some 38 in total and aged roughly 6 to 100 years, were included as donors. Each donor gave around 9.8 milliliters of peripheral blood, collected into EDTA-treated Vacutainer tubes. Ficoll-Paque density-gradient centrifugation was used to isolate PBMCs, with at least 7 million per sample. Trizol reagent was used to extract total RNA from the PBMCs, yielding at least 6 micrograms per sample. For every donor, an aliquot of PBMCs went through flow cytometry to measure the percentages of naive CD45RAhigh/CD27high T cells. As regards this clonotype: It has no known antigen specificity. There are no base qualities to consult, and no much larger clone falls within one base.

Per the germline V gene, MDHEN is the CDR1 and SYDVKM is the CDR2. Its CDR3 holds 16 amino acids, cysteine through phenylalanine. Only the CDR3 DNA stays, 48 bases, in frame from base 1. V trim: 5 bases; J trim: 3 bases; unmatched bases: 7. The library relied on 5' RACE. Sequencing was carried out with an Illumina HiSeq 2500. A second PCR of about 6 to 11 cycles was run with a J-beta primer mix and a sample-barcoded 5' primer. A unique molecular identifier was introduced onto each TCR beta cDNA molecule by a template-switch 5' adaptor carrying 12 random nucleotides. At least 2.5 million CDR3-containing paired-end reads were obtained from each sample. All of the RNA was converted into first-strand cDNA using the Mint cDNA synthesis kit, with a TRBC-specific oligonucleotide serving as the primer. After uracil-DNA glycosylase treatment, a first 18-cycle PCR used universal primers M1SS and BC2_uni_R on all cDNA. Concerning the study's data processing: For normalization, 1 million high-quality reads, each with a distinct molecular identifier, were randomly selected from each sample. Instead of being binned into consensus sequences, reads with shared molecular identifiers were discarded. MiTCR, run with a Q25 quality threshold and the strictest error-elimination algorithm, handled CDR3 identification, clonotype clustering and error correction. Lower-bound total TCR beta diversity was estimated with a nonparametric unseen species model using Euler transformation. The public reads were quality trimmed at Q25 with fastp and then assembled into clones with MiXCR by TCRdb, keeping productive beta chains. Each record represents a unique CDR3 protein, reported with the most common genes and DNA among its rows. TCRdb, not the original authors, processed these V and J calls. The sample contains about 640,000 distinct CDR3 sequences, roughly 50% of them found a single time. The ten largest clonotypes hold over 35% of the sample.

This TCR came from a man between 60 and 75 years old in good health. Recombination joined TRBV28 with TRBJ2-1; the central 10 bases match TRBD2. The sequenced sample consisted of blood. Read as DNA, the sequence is TGTGCCAGCAGTACCCCTAGCGGGGGCTTCTACAATGAGCAGTTCTTC. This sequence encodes CASSTPSGGFYNEQFF.